This T cell receptor (beta chain) was observed in a study of blood T cell repertoires in COVID-19 (dated by TCRdb to the early 2020s). Notes on the research overall: Samples from collaborators originated in the United States, Italy and Spain and spanned both the acute and convalescent phases of COVID-19. The prospective study material was composed of cDNA or gDNA derived from T cells, B-cell-depleted T cells, or PBMCs. Deeply sampled blood TCRbeta repertoires from subjects exposed to, actively infected with, or recovered from COVID-19 were included in the dataset. The repertoires were released in a freely available public database intended as a resource for research on the immune response to SARS-CoV-2. The samples were drawn from two sources: the first 160 participants of the ongoing ImmuneRACE study, and fewer than 1,500 subjects contributed by 6 global collaborators. The sample metadata nearly always contained a de-identified subject ID, COVID-19 status, age in years and sex. Where available, HLA class I and class II types were taken from metadata supplied by the sample provider and were not determined by assay-based typing. General conclusions and limits of the study: The quantity of clinical and demographic metadata differed by source and by participant and was supplied without curation.

Per the germline V gene, MGHRA is the CDR1 and YSYEKL is the CDR2. From the cysteine up to the phenylalanine, the CDR3 has a length of 16 residues. This entry keeps only the CDR3 DNA: 48 bases, framed from base 1. V sheds 4 bases and J sheds 9 bases, leaving 22 bases between their ends. About this clone itself: Its antigen is currently not known. No base quality values were provided; no much bigger clone lies one nucleotide off.

The immunoSEQ Assay, a bias-controlled multiplex PCR, was used to amplify TCRbeta CDR3 regions from genomic DNA. Under the source paper's analysis protocol: The number of nucleated cells in each sample was estimated by amplification of reference gene primers within the assay. Sequence reads were collapsed and filtered to measure the absolute abundance of every unique TCRbeta CDR3 rearrangement. For each sample, productive Simpson clonality was calculated as the square root of Simpson's diversity index over productive rearrangements. TCRdb retrieved this table from immuneACCESS and kept in-frame rearrangements only. Not all clones are present; in checked studies, unresolved V genes account for under half, and no reason is known for the remainder. D and trimming come from the DNA, and the V and J calls and clone size come from that table. The sample table records fewer than 85,000 clones; 84% of these occur just once. Under 30% of the sample goes to the ten largest clones.

Each collaborating institution followed its own protocols to collect whole blood in K2EDTA tubes. For TCRbeta analysis, collaborators shipped samples as frozen whole blood, isolated PBMCs, or DNA extracted from either of those sample types. The receptor was isolated from a human donor in a cohort sampled during active COVID-19. Material for sequencing was peripheral blood. The chain uses TRBV4-1 and TRBJ2-1, with a weak D call of TRBD1 (6 bases match). The DNA reads TGCGCCAGCAGCCGTCAACCGTGGGGGCGAGAGGGTGAGCAGTTCTTC. Its product reads: CASSRQPWGREGEQFF.